These 27 T cell receptor beta chains came from one sample sequenced in a study of blood T cell repertoires in COVID-19. Libraries were prepared by immunoSEQ multiplex PCR; TCRdb keeps only in-frame clonotypes and omits some of them. Of roughly 58,000 clones in the sample, approximately 84% were seen once. Material: peripheral blood. The receptor source for this set is a man in his 70s with active COVID-19.

There are a few counts of this clone. The junction differs from germline at one of its ends, possibly a read error. This chain connects TRBV6-2 or TRBV6-3 to TRBJ1-1; D is unclear. In germline, CDR1 is MNHEY, CDR2 SVGEGT. The length of the CDR3 is 12 residues. The CDR3 reads CASSYGWTEDFF. The CDR3 bases are TGTGCCAGCAGTTACGGTTGGACTGAAGATTTCTTT.

The CDR3 region is CASSYRGVRETQYF. In DNA form, the CDR3 reads TGTGCCAGCAGTTACCGCGGGGTAAGAGAGACCCAGTACTTC. The chain couples TRBV6-2 or TRBV6-3 to TRBJ2-5, with D possibly TRBD2 on 6 matching bases. V shed 2 bases and J shed 4 bases, with 11 bases lying between them. CDR1 and CDR2 from the germline V gene are MNHEY and SVGEGT. This CDR3 is built from 14 residues.

This clone was counted at least ten times. CDR3 nucleotide sequence: TGTGCCAGCAGTTTCAAGGGGACTGAAGCTTTCTTT. As protein: CASSFKGTEAFF. The chain combines TRBV6-5 with TRBJ1-1; a weak D match, TRBD1 (5 bases). Trimming removed 4 bases at V and 5 bases at J, with 8 bases between. The CDR3 extends over 12 amino acids. The germline V gene encodes CDR1 MNHEY and CDR2 SVGAGI.

This chain connects TRBV7-9 to TRBJ2-1; TRBD1 is a possible D gene (5 bases). CDR3 size: 14 residues. Germline V lookup: CDR1 SEHNR, CDR2 FQNEAQ (reference sequence). V lost 1 base, J lost 6 bases, and 10 bases lay in between. The CDR3 region is CASSLETGFNEQFF. CDR3 bases: TGTGCCAGCAGCTTAGAAACAGGCTTCAATGAGCAGTTCTTC.

The chain employs TRBV20-1 and TRBJ2-7; 10 nucleotides agree with TRBD1. Trimming took 3 bases from V and 2 from J; bases not matched to a gene: 4. The CDR3 is 14 residues long. Germline assignment: CDR1 DFQATT and CDR2 SNEGSKA (reference sequence). The CDR3 region has the DNA TGCAGTGCTAGTTCAGGGACAGGGGCCTACGAGCAGTACTTC. It yields the protein CSASSGTGAYEQYF.

This sequence joins TRBV20-1 and TRBJ2-7, with a possible D match to TRBD1 (5 bases). Trimming stripped 6 bases from V and 4 bases from J, with 10 bases between. The CDR3 loop spans 11 amino acids. The germline V gene has CDR1 DFQATT and CDR2 SNEGSKA (reference sequence). Here the CDR3 DNA reads TGCAGTGCCAGACAGAAATACGAGCAGTACTTC. It specifies CSARQKYEQYF.

The rearrangement joins TRBV21-1 to TRBJ2-5; no DNA check was done on the table's D call, TRBD2. TRBV21-1 has pseudogene status. The CDR3 contains 22 residues. CDR3 in DNA: TGTGCCAGCAGCAAAGGGGGTCAGGGGGCGGTAGTAGCTAGCGGGAGACGGGAGACCCAGTACTTC. Translated: CASSKGGQGAVVASGRRETQYF.

Only one count was recorded for this clone. This chain connects TRBV6-5 to TRBJ2-7; maybe TRBD1 (6 bases). Germline CDR1 is MNHEY and CDR2 is SVGAGI. V was cut by 6 bases and J by 7 bases, with 16 bases left in between. This CDR3 region has 13 residues. DNA of the CDR3: TGTGCCAGCAGGCGGACAGACTTAGGGGAGCAGTACTTC. This codes for CASRRTDLGEQYF.

This rearrangement joins TRBV28 to TRBJ2-5; 7 bases line up with TRBD1. Germline values: CDR1 MDHEN, CDR2 SYDVKM. The junction had 5 bases not matched to a gene; V was cut back by 2 bases and J by 5 bases. The CDR3 is made up of 14 amino acids. CDR3 protein: CASSLDRERETQYF. CDR3 nucleotides: TGTGCCAGCAGTTTAGACAGGGAAAGGGAGACCCAGTACTTC. The full variable domain, rest sourced from reference TRBV28 and TRBJ2-5, is DVKVTQSSRYLVKRTGEKVFLECVQDMDHENMFWYRQDPGLGLRLIYFSYDVKMKEKGDIPEGYSVSREKKERFSLILESASTNQTSMYLCASSLDRERETQYFGPGTRLLVL.

V and J are TRBV23-1 and TRBJ1-1; D not certain. TRBV23-1 is noted as an ORF with a role that remains uncertain. Trimming stripped 4 bases from V and 1 base from J, with 10 bases between. The CDR3 totals 14 residues. The CDR3 DNA reads TGCGCCAGCAGTCGTGTCATAGCGAACACTGAAGCTTTCTTT. Its translation is CASSRVIANTEAFF.

The gene calls are TRBV12-3 or TRBV12-4 and TRBJ2-2; no firm D call. This CDR3 spans 13 amino acids. V was pared by 2 bases and J by 2 bases, with 3 bases between. This CDR3 is CASSLLNTGELFF. CDR3 DNA sequence: TGTGCCAGCAGTTTACTCAACACCGGGGAGCTGTTTTTT.

The V call is TRBV30, the J call TRBJ2-7; 7 bases fit TRBD2. The CDR3 has 14 amino acids. Germline V lookup: CDR1 GTSNPN, CDR2 SVGIG (reference sequence). V was pared by 0 bases and J by 7 bases, with 9 bases of the junction left unmatched. CDR3 residues: CAWSVSGGTGEQYF. The CDR3 DNA is TGTGCCTGGAGTGTATCCGGGGGGACGGGGGAGCAGTACTTC.

The chain employs TRBV5-8 and TRBJ1-1, with 9 bases identical to TRBD1. The CDR3 has 17 residues. CDR1 is SGHTS and CDR2 is YDEGEE in the germline V gene. Trimming cost V 6 bases and J 5 bases; bases outside gene matches: 17. CDR3 loop: CASNRGGTGGATTEAFF. The CDR3 DNA reads TGTGCCAGCAACCGCGGGGGAACAGGGGGCGCAACAACTGAAGCTTTCTTT.

This chain links TRBV9 with TRBJ2-1, with D unclear. Trimming stripped 4 bases from V and 6 bases from J, with 14 bases between. The CDR3 sequence is 14 residues long. Germline V gives CDR1 SGDLS, CDR2 YYNGEE. The CDR3 loop reads CASSPGGNRNEQFF. Written as DNA, the CDR3 is TGTGCCAGCAGCCCGGGTGGCAATCGCAATGAGCAGTTCTTC.

This clone was found a few times. V gene TRBV2 combines with J gene TRBJ2-7; TRBD1 matches 8 bases. V lost 4 bases and J lost 3; bases outside the gene matches: 8. CDR3 size: 15 residues. Germline V gives CDR1 SNHLY, CDR2 FYNNEI. Here the CDR3 DNA reads TGTGCCAGCAGTGGGGTGGACAGGGATATCTACGAGCAGTACTTC. Translated: CASSGVDRDIYEQYF.

This clone was seen more than once but under ten times. The V call is TRBV19, the J call TRBJ1-2; D uncertain. V was pared by 4 bases and J by 5 bases, with 11 bases between. The CDR3 spans 13 residues. The germline CDR1 and CDR2 sequences are LNHDA and SQIVND (reference sequence). The CDR3 sequence is CASSTTNSYGYTF. The CDR3 DNA follows: TGTGCCAGTAGTACTACTAACTCGTATGGCTACACCTTC.

The table lists this clone with a count of one. The chain joins TRBV18 to TRBJ1-1; weak D call: TRBD1 (5 bases). CDR1 is KGHSH and CDR2 is LQKENI in the germline V gene. The CDR3 is 14 residues long. Trimming took off 3 bases at V and 4 bases at J, with 12 bases between the two ends. This CDR3 is CASSPSGGGTEAFF. CDR3 DNA: TGTGCCAGCTCACCTTCCGGGGGAGGCACTGAAGCTTTCTTT.

The V and J genes are TRBV6-6 and TRBJ2-5; D possibly corresponds to TRBD2 (7 bases). Germline CDR1 MNHNY, CDR2 SVGAGI (reference sequence). The CDR3 length is 14 residues. V lost 7 bases, J lost 5 bases, and 17 bases lay in between. The CDR3 region is CASTQGGALETQYF. In DNA, the CDR3 is TGTGCCAGCACCCAAGGGGGGGCCCTCGAGACCCAGTACTTC.

This clone was counted between two and nine times. J is TRBJ1-2 and V is TRBV14; the match to TRBD1 covers 7 bases. The CDR3 is made up of 16 amino acids. J lost 4 bases, V lost 2 bases, and 10 bases had no gene match. Per germline, CDR1 SGHDN and CDR2 FVKESK. The CDR3 coding sequence is TGTGCCAGCAGCCAACCGAGTAGACAGGGTCCCTATGGCTACACCTTC. Its protein product is CASSQPSRQGPYGYTF.

V and J are TRBV21-1 and TRBJ2-5; the table's D call of TRBD2 was not tested on the DNA. TRBV21-1 is flagged as a pseudogene. CDR3 length equals 11 residues. This CDR3 is CASSRGRTQYF. The CDR3 DNA is TGTGCCAGCAGCCGGGGGAGAACCCAGTACTTC.

The V call is TRBV5-1, the J call TRBJ2-2, with TRBD2 identical over 10 bases. Germline values: CDR1 SGHRS, CDR2 YFSETQ. V shed 1 base, J shed 7 bases, and the junction held 4 bases outside the gene matches. There are 15 residues in the CDR3. CDR3 sequence: CASSLRLAGDGELFF. The CDR3 bases are TGCGCCAGCAGCTTGAGGCTAGCGGGAGACGGGGAGCTGTTTTTT.

The chain recombines TRBV11-2 with TRBJ2-1; D ambiguous. The germline CDR1 and CDR2 sequences are SGHAT and FQNNGV. The CDR3 is 14 residues long. V shed 0 bases and J shed 10 bases, with 13 bases lying between them. The CDR3 region has the DNA TGTGCCAGCAGCTTAGATCCCCAGGCCGGAGAGCAGTTCTTC. Its translation is CASSLDPQAGEQFF.

The V and J genes are TRBV11-2 and TRBJ2-2; 13 bases fit TRBD2. Germline values: CDR1 SGHAT, CDR2 FQNNGV. The J segment lost 7 bases and the V segment lost 1 base, leaving 6 bases of the junction unmatched. The CDR3 totals 17 residues. In DNA, the CDR3 is TGTGCCAGCAGCTTAGGGACTAGCGGGAGCGGGAGCGGGGAGCTGTTTTTT. As protein: CASSLGTSGSGSGELFF. The whole variable domain, remainder taken from reference TRBV11-2 and TRBJ2-2, is EAGVAQSPRYKIIEKRQSVAFWCNPISGHATLYWYQQILGQGPKLLIQFQNNGVVDDSQLPKDRFSAERLKGVDSTLKIQPAKLEDSAVYLCASSLGTSGSGSGELFFGEGSRLTVL.

The chain couples TRBV29-1 to TRBJ2-1; 12 bases line up with TRBD2. The CDR3 consists of 14 residues. Germline lookup yields CDR1 SQVTM and CDR2 ANQGSEA. V shed 1 base and J 10 bases; nucleotides not matched to a gene: 5. Here the CDR3 DNA reads TGCAGCGTTGAAGCTAGCGGGAGGGCCCAAGAGCAGTTCTTC. As protein: CSVEASGRAQEQFF.

Written as DNA, the CDR3 is TGCAGCGTTGAATGGCTGGGCAGGGGTGAGACCCAGTACTTC. Amino acid sequence: CSVEWLGRGETQYF. The V call is TRBV29-1, the J call TRBJ2-5, with D tentatively TRBD1 (6 bases). Deletions cut 2 bases from V and 5 bases from J, with 15 bases between. The germline gives CDR1 SQVTM, CDR2 ANQGSEA. CDR3 length: 14 amino acids.

The rearrangement uses TRBV24-1 and TRBJ2-5; TRBD2 is a possible D gene (5 bases). Germline V lookup: CDR1 KGHDR, CDR2 SFDVKD. Trimming removed 7 bases from V and 5 bases from J, with 13 bases in between. There are 13 residues in the CDR3. The CDR3 sequence is CATRRSAGETQYF. The CDR3 coding sequence is TGTGCCACCAGGAGGTCGGCGGGCGAGACCCAGTACTTC.

This chain links TRBV7-2 with TRBJ2-7, with 9 nucleotides matching TRBD1. CDR1 and CDR2 (germline): SGHTA, FQGNSA. Germline trimming cut 7 bases from V and 6 bases from J; bases unmatched to any gene: 13. The CDR3 extends over 15 amino acids. The CDR3 is CASTHAGQGSGEQYF. For the CDR3, the DNA is TGTGCCAGCACTCATGCGGGACAGGGATCAGGCGAGCAGTACTTC.